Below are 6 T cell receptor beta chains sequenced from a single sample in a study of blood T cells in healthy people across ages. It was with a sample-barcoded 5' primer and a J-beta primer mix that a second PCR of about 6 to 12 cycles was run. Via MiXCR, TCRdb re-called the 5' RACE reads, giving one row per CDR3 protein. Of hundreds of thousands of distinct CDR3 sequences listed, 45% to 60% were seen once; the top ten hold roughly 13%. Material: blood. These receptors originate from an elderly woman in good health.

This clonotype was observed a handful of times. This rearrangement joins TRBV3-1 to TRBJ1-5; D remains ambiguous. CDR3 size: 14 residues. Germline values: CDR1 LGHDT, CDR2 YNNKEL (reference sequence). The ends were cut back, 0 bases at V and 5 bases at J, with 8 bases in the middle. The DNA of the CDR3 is TGTGCCAGCAGCCAAGACAGAACAGATCAGCCCCAGCATTTT. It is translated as CASSQDRTDQPQHF.

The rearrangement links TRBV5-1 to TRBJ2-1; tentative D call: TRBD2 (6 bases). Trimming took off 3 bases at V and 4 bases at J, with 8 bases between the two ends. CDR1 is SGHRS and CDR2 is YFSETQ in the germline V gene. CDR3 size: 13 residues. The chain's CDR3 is CASSWGEYNEQFF. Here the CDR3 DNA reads TGCGCCAGCAGCTGGGGGGAGTACAATGAGCAGTTCTTC.

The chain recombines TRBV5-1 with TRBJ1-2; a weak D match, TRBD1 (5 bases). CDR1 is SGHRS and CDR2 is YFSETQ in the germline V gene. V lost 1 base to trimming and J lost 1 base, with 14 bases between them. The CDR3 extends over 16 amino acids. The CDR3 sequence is CASSLSTGRDNYGYTF. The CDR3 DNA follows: TGCGCCAGCAGCTTGTCGACGGGGCGCGATAACTATGGCTACACCTTC. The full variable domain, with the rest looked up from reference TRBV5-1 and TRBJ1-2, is KAGVTQTPRYLIKTRGQQVTLSCSPISGHRSVSWYQQTPGQGLQFLFEYFSETQRNKGNFPGRFSGRQFSNSRSEMNVSTLELGDSALYLCASSLSTGRDNYGYTFGSGTRLTVV.

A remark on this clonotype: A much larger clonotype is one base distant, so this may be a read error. CDR3 loop: CASSQVEGKDYNEQFF. The CDR3, as DNA: TGCGCCAGCAGCCAAGTGGAGGGTAAGGACTACAATGAGCAGTTCTTC. The chain joins TRBV4-1 to TRBJ2-1, with D possibly being TRBD2 (6 bases). This CDR3 contains 16 residues. CDR1 is MGHRA and CDR2 is YSYEKL in the germline V gene. The ends were cut back, 1 base at V and 3 bases at J, with 13 bases in the middle.

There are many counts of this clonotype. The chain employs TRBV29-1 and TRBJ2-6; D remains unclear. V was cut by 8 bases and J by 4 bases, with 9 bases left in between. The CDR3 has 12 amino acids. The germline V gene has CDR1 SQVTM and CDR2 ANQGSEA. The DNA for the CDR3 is TGCAGCACGCTATCCGGGGCCAACGTCCTGACTTTC. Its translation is CSTLSGANVLTF.

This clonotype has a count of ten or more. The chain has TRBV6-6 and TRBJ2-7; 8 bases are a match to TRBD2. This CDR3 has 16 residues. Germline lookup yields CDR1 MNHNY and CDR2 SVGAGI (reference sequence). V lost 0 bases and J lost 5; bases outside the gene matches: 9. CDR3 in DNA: TGTGCCAGCAGTTACTCTTGGCGGGAGGTCTTAAACGAGCAGTACTTC. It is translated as CASSYSWREVLNEQYF.